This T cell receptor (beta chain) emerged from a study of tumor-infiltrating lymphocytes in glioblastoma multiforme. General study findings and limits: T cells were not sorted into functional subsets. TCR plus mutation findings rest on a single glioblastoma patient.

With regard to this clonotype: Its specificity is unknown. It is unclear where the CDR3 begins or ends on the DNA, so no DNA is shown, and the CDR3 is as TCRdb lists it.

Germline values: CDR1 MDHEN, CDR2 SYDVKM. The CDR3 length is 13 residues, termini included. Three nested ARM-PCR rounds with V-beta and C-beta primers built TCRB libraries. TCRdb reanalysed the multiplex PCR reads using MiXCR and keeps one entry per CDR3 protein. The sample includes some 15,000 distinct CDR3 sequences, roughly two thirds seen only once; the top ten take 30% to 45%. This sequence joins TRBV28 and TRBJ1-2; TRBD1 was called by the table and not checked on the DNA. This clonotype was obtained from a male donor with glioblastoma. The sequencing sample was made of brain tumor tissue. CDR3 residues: CATSSGQVYGCTF.